This paragraph reports one T cell receptor beta chain. The data were taken from a study of OX40 agonist ivuxolimab in advanced cancers. Germline CDR1 and CDR2: SGDLS and YYNGEE. V was pared by 3 bases and J by 2 bases, with 16 bases between. This CDR3 has 16 amino acids. The data were produced by immunoSEQ multiplex PCR, yet TCRdb's version contains in-frame clones alone and is incomplete. Among about 73,000 clones listed, 80% to 90% were seen once. The rearrangement links TRBV9 to TRBJ2-3, with D tentatively TRBD2 (6 bases). The receptor's source is an adult with an advanced solid tumor such as melanoma, head and neck, liver or kidney cancer. The starting material was CD4+ or CD8+ T cells sorted from blood, obtained in a trial of the OX40 agonist ivuxolimab. The CDR3 DNA follows: TGTGCCAGCAGCGCCTATCGACTAGTCCCCACAGATACGCAGTATTTT. Translated: CASSAYRLVPTDTQYF.